This entry lists 14 T cell receptor beta chains sequenced from one sample in a study of T-cell reconstitution after alpha-beta-depleted transplantation in children. TCRbeta library construction was performed incorporating unique molecular identifiers. Using its own MiXCR run on the PCR reads, TCRdb lists one record per CDR3 protein. Among about 260,000 distinct CDR3 sequences, around 8% were seen once, and the ten largest hold 6% to 7%. This sample comprised PBMCs, mostly from graft donor cells, obtained 180 days after TCRalphabeta/CD19-depleted stem cell transplant. These receptors were collected from a male patient under 18 who had a stem cell transplant for acute lymphoblastic leukemia, so the T cells may come from the graft donor.

The rearrangement joins TRBV29-1 to TRBJ2-6, with D possibly TRBD1 on 6 matching bases. The CDR3 consists of 15 residues. Per germline, CDR1 SQVTM and CDR2 ANQGSEA. V was pared by 6 bases and J by 1 base, with 13 bases between. The CDR3 coding sequence is TGCAGCGTACGACAGGAAGCGTCTGGGGCCAACGTCCTGACTTTC. This translates into CSVRQEASGANVLTF.

This clonotype was detected only once. Just one base apart from a much larger clone, this may be a read error. The V gene is TRBV4-2, the J gene TRBJ2-1, with D possibly being TRBD1 (6 bases). V was cut by 2 bases and J by 7 bases, with 12 bases left in between. This CDR3 is built from 14 residues. CDR1 and CDR2 from the germline V gene are LGHNA and YNFKEQ. CDR3 in DNA: TGTGCCAGCAGCCAACGCAGGGGTGGAAATGAGCAGTTCTTC. Translated, it gives CASSQRRGGNEQFF.

This clonotype came up many times. In DNA form, the CDR3 reads TGTGCCAGCAGTTTAGGGACAGGGGCGGGCACCGGGGAGCTGTTTTTT. Translated: CASSLGTGAGTGELFF. The rearrangement uses TRBV28 and TRBJ2-2; 10 bases align to TRBD1. This CDR3 is 16 amino acids long. Germline CDR1 and CDR2: MDHEN and SYDVKM. V shed 2 bases and J 4 bases; nucleotides not matched to a gene: 4.

A few counts support this clonotype. The rearrangement links TRBV2 to TRBJ2-1; tentative D call: TRBD2 (6 bases). CDR3 length equals 17 residues. From germline, CDR1 is SNHLY and CDR2 FYNNEI. Deletions cut 3 bases from V and 7 bases from J, with 22 bases between. CDR3 sequence (DNA): TGTGCCAGCAGTGACGTGAGGACTGGAGGGCCAAGGAATGAGCAGTTCTTC. Its translation: CASSDVRTGGPRNEQFF.

This clonotype has ten or more counts. This chain links TRBV25-1 with TRBJ1-5; TRBD1 is a possible D gene (6 bases). V lost 3 bases, J lost 6 bases, and 12 bases lay in between. This CDR3 is built from 14 residues. Germline V gene sequence: CDR1 MGHDK, CDR2 SYGVNS. CDR3 amino acids: CASSDYRVSQPQHF. CDR3 nucleotide sequence: TGTGCCAGCAGTGACTACAGGGTTAGTCAGCCCCAGCATTTT.

Many counts were recorded for this clonotype. One end of the junction is discordant with germline, which a read error may explain. CDR3 sequence reads: CASSLDLRTGKINGELFF. DNA of the CDR3: TGTGCTAGCAGCTTAGACCTCCGGACAGGGAAGATAAACGGGGAGCTGTTTTTT. The chain links TRBV7-7 to TRBJ2-2; the match to TRBD1 covers 8 bases. The CDR3 consists of 18 residues. Germline-derived CDR1 and CDR2 are SSHAT and FNYEAQ (reference sequence).

The V call is TRBV5-6, the J call TRBJ1-5; a weak D match, TRBD1 (6 bases). V was pared by 2 bases and J by 2 bases, with 20 bases between. The CDR3 is 18 amino acids. CDR1 and CDR2 from the germline V gene are SGHDT and YYEEEE. The CDR3 loop reads CASSFNGGGENRNQPQHF. CDR3 DNA sequence: TGTGCCAGCAGCTTTAATGGTGGGGGCGAAAATCGCAATCAGCCCCAGCATTTT.

This clonotype was counted ten times or more. This chain joins TRBV28 and TRBJ1-2; D uncertain. The V gene lost 5 bases and the J gene lost 2 bases, with 12 bases spanning the gap. The germline CDR1 and CDR2 sequences are MDHEN and SYDVKM. The CDR3 spans 14 residues. In DNA form, the CDR3 reads TGTGCCAGCAGTCGATTTCCCCAGAACTATGGCTACACCTTC. Its protein is CASSRFPQNYGYTF.

This clonotype came up many times. The DNA of the CDR3 is TGTGCCAGCAGCTTAAAAAGGGGCGGAGGGAGCAATGAGCAGTTCTTC. This gives the protein CASSLKRGGGSNEQFF. The genes are TRBV7-9 and TRBJ2-1, with a tentative D call TRBD2 (6 bases). V lost 2 bases and J 6 bases, leaving 17 bases between the germline ends. CDR3 size: 16 residues. Germline CDR1 is SEHNR and CDR2 is FQNEAQ (reference sequence).

The chain employs TRBV18 and TRBJ2-7; 11 positions agree with TRBD1. The ends lost 4 bases at V and 0 bases at J; junction bases unmatched: 5. The germline V gene encodes CDR1 KGHSH and CDR2 LQKENI. This CDR3 contains 16 residues. CDR3 coding DNA: TGTGCCAGCTCACTCGGACAGGGGGCGCGCTCCTACGAGCAGTACTTC. It encodes CASSLGQGARSYEQYF.

In its sample, this clonotype was seen many times. V gene TRBV4-3 combines with J gene TRBJ2-2; 8 positions agree with TRBD2. Per the germline V gene, CDR1 is LGHNA and CDR2 is YSLEER. This CDR3 has 16 amino acids. The V segment lost 6 bases and the J segment 0 bases; nucleotides outside the gene matches: 6. The CDR3 here is CASRAGGEANTGELFF. CDR3 DNA sequence: TGCGCCAGCAGGGCCGGGGGGGAGGCGAACACCGGGGAGCTGTTTTTT.

This clonotype was detected ten times or more. J is TRBJ2-2 and V is TRBV4-2; TRBD2 aligns across 7 bases. Per germline, CDR1 LGHNA and CDR2 YNFKEQ. Trimming at V came to 1 base and at J to 3 bases, leaving 5 bases not matched to a gene. This CDR3 has 16 residues. CDR3 loop: CASSQGLALDTGELFF. As DNA, the CDR3 is TGTGCCAGCAGCCAAGGACTAGCATTGGACACCGGGGAGCTGTTTTTT.

The chain couples TRBV5-1 to TRBJ1-6, with TRBD1 identical over 7 bases. Germline V gene lookup returns CDR1 SGHRS and CDR2 YFSETQ. The CDR3 totals 15 residues. V lost 2 bases, J lost 8 bases, and 7 bases stayed unmatched. In DNA, the CDR3 is TGCGCCAGCAGCTTTCGGGGGACAGACCATTCACCCCTCCACTTT. It specifies CASSFRGTDHSPLHF.

This clonotype has at least ten counts. The gene calls are TRBV6-5 and TRBJ2-3, with TRBD1 matching 9 bases. Germline CDR1 is MNHEY and CDR2 is SVGAGI. V dropped 5 bases and J dropped 3; count of bases not matched to a gene: 6. This CDR3 is 15 amino acids long. The CDR3 region is CASSNRDRVTDTQYF. The CDR3 nucleotides are TGTGCCAGCAGTAACCGGGACAGGGTAACAGATACGCAGTATTTT.